Listed below are T cell receptor beta chains from one sample, sequenced in a study of CD8 T cells in Susac syndrome. TCRdb independently ran MiXCR on the immunoSEQ multiplex PCR reads; one entry per CDR3 protein. The data hold tens of thousands of distinct CDR3 sequences, with roughly 93% observed a single time. Sequences were obtained from CD8+ T cells from PBMCs. The source of these receptors is a human donor in good health. Both conserved end residues are part of each CDR3. The D gene is left open where the match is weak. Clone size is stated in some rows and not others, as once, few, many or a class when expanded.

length | D | J | size | V | CDR3 | DNA
16 | TRBD2 | TRBJ2-1 | - | TRBV2 | CASPGTSGGIYNEQFF | TGTGCCAGCCCCGGGACTAGCGGAGGAATCTACAATGAGCAGTTCTTC
15 | - | TRBJ2-7 | - | TRBV9 | CASSVGGGYSYEQYF | TGTGCCAGCAGCGTAGGGGGCGGTTACTCCTACGAGCAGTACTTC
17 | - | TRBJ2-7 | - | TRBV7-6 | CASSLGDFRTDSYEQYF | TGTGCCAGCAGCTTAGGAGACTTCCGGACAGACTCCTACGAGCAGTACTTC
16 | TRBD1 | TRBJ2-7 | - | TRBV4-3 | CASSQDRDRGTYEQYF | TGCGCCAGCAGCCAAGACAGAGACAGGGGAACCTACGAGCAGTACTTC
16 | TRBD1 | TRBJ2-5 | - | TRBV5-1 | CASTDLGTGLQETQYF | TGCGCCAGCACCGATCTAGGGACAGGGCTCCAAGAGACCCAGTACTTC
13 | - | TRBJ2-7 | - | TRBV3-1 | CASSSRPGDEQYF | TGTGCCAGCAGCTCCCGGCCTGGGGACGAGCAGTACTTC
15 | TRBD1 | TRBJ2-1 | - | TRBV28 | CASSFRTGQVDEQFF | TGTGCCAGCAGTTTCCGGACAGGGCAGGTGGATGAGCAGTTCTTC
12 | - | TRBJ1-2 | - | TRBV6-2/TRBV6-3 | CASREYLDGYTF | TGTGCCAGCAGAGAGTACTTGGATGGCTACACCTTC
13 | - | TRBJ1-1 | once | TRBV2 | CASSEAGETEAFF | TGTGCCAGCAGTGAAGCGGGGGAGACTGAAGCTTTCTTT
16 | - | TRBJ2-5 | - | TRBV15 | CATSRGEGLDQETQYF | TGTGCCACCAGCAGGGGCGAAGGGTTGGACCAAGAGACCCAGTACTTC
14 | TRBD1 | TRBJ2-7 | - | TRBV4-3 | CASSQAGQAYEQYF | TGCGCCAGCAGCCAAGCGGGACAGGCCTACGAGCAGTACTTC
13 | - | TRBJ1-6 | - | TRBV5-4 | CASSRGFESPLHF | TGTGCCAGCAGTCGGGGATTCGAGTCACCCCTCCACTTT
16 | TRBD1 | TRBJ2-3 | - | TRBV7-8 | CASSPQGRQGSDTQYF | TGTGCCAGCAGCCCACAGGGGAGACAGGGATCAGATACGCAGTATTTT
17 | TRBD2 | TRBJ2-1 | - | TRBV5-1 | CASSLSRGGGSYNEQFF | TGCGCCAGCAGCCTCTCACGGGGGGGAGGCTCCTACAATGAGCAGTTCTTC
13 | - | TRBJ2-7 | - | TRBV7-9 | CASSLWDPYEQYF | TGTGCCAGCAGCCTATGGGACCCCTACGAGCAGTACTTC
16 | TRBD1 | TRBJ2-7 | - | TRBV4-3 | CASSQDKGTGAYEQYF | TGCGCCAGCAGCCAAGATAAGGGGACAGGGGCCTACGAGCAGTACTTC
18 | - | TRBJ2-1 | - | TRBV20-1 | CSARDLQGQLSSYNEQFF | TGCAGTGCTAGAGATCTACAGGGACAACTGAGCTCCTACAATGAGCAGTTCTTC
16 | TRBD1 | TRBJ1-4 | - | TRBV7-8 | CASSPLGGGTAEKLFF | TGTGCCAGCAGCCCCCTGGGGGGCGGGACAGCTGAAAAACTGTTTTTT
14 | - | TRBJ1-6 | - | TRBV7-9 | CASSPPSYNSPLHF | TGTGCCAGCAGCCCCCCCAGCTATAATTCACCCCTCCACTTT
16 | TRBD1 | TRBJ1-3 | - | TRBV6-2/TRBV6-3 | CASSLGQGSSGNTIYF | TGTGCCAGCAGCCTGGGACAGGGGAGCTCTGGAAACACCATATATTTT
15 | TRBD1 | TRBJ2-2 | - | TRBV3-1 | CASRTTGTGAEELFF | TGTGCCAGCCGAACAACCGGGACAGGGGCCGAGGAGCTGTTTTTT
11 | - | TRBJ2-1 | - | TRBV7-2 | CASSYGGQPFF | TGTGCCAGCAGCTACGGGGGTCAACCGTTCTTC
12 | - | TRBJ1-5 | few | TRBV7-9 | CASSPDSQPQHF | TGTGCCAGCAGCCCCGACTCTCAGCCCCAGCATTTT
14 | - | TRBJ2-5 | - | TRBV4-1 | CASSQGEDGETQYF | TGCGCCAGCAGCCAGGGGGAGGATGGGGAGACCCAGTACTTC
12 | - | TRBJ1-2 | - | TRBV6-1 | CASSQDSYGYTF | TGTGCCAGCAGCCAGGACAGCTATGGCTACACCTTC
15 | - | TRBJ2-7 | - | TRBV7-2 | CASSLGPYRENEQYF | TGTGCCAGCAGCTTAGGGCCTTACAGGGAAAACGAGCAGTACTTC
14 | - | TRBJ2-7 | once | TRBV18 | CASSGSGPSAEQYF | TGTGCCAGCTCCGGGTCAGGACCCTCAGCCGAGCAGTACTTC
11 | - | TRBJ2-7 | - | TRBV20-1 | CSVEEGYEQYF | TGCAGTGTTGAAGAGGGCTACGAGCAGTACTTC
17 | TRBD1 | TRBJ1-4 | - | TRBV4-1 | CASSHGGTGGLEEKLFF | TGCGCCAGCAGCCATGGGGGGACAGGGGGTTTAGAAGAAAAACTGTTTTTT
15 | - | TRBJ1-2 | - | TRBV9 | CASSVDLTGRYGYTF | TGTGCCAGCAGCGTAGACCTGACAGGTCGGTATGGCTACACCTTC
14 | TRBD1 | TRBJ2-7 | - | TRBV19 | CASGPGTVLYEQYF | TGTGCCAGTGGACCCGGGACAGTGCTCTACGAGCAGTACTTC
15 | - | TRBJ2-3 | - | TRBV7-9 | CASSLSTGDLDTQYF | TGTGCCAGCAGCTTAAGCACAGGAGACCTTGATACGCAGTATTTT
12 | - | TRBJ2-1 | - | TRBV7-9 | CASSSDYSEQFF | TGTGCCAGCAGCTCGGACTATAGTGAGCAGTTCTTC
13 | - | TRBJ1-2 | - | TRBV19 | CASCSGPNYGYTF | TGTGCCAGTTGCAGCGGGCCTAACTATGGCTACACCTTC
10 | - | TRBJ2-1 | once | TRBV25-1 | CASSEAETFF | TGTGCCAGCAGTGAGGCAGAGACGTTCTTC
15 | - | TRBJ1-6 | few | TRBV4-1 | CASSPLQDFGSPLHF | TGCGCCAGCAGCCCGCTACAGGATTTCGGTTCACCCCTCCACTTT
16 | TRBD2 | TRBJ2-1 | - | TRBV20-1 | CSARDGGRGPANEQFF | TGCAGTGCTAGAGATGGCGGGAGGGGACCGGCCAATGAGCAGTTCTTC
12 | - | TRBJ2-5 | - | TRBV6-2/TRBV6-3 | CASSYPRETQYF | TGTGCCAGCAGTTACCCGAGGGAGACCCAGTACTTC
15 | TRBD2 | TRBJ2-1 | - | TRBV4-1 | CASSQDGTSGNEQFF | TGCGCCAGCAGCCAAGATGGGACTAGCGGAAATGAGCAGTTCTTC
13 | - | TRBJ2-3 | - | TRBV7-9 | CASLGQVTDTQYF | TGTGCCAGCTTAGGGCAGGTCACAGATACGCAGTATTTT
14 | - | TRBJ1-2 | - | TRBV25-1 | CASSEWEWSDGYTF | TGTGCCAGCAGTGAATGGGAGTGGTCGGATGGCTACACCTTC
14 | TRBD1 | TRBJ1-1 | - | TRBV7-9 | CASKTGPLNTEAFF | TGTGCCAGCAAGACAGGGCCGCTGAACACTGAAGCTTTCTTT
11 | - | TRBJ2-1 | - | TRBV6-1 | CASSEALRVFF | TGTGCCAGCAGTGAAGCGCTTAGGGTGTTCTTC
14 | TRBD1 | TRBJ1-3 | - | TRBV24-1 | CATRDRGSGNTIYF | TGTGCCACCAGGGACAGGGGCTCTGGAAACACCATATATTTT
12 | - | TRBJ2-3 | - | TRBV4-2 | CASSQDGDTQYF | TGTGCCAGCAGCCAAGATGGGGATACGCAGTATTTT
14 | - | TRBJ1-1 | once | TRBV5-6 | CASSLAARNTEAFF | TGTGCCAGCAGCTTGGCGGCGAGGAACACTGAAGCTTTCTTT
15 | - | TRBJ2-5 | - | TRBV20-1 | CSARGVQGIQETQYF | TGCAGTGCTAGAGGGGTACAGGGTATCCAAGAGACCCAGTACTTC
14 | TRBD2 | TRBJ2-3 | - | TRBV20-1 | CSARGLAFTDTQYF | TGCAGTGCTAGGGGACTAGCGTTCACAGATACGCAGTATTTT
17 | - | TRBJ2-2 | - | TRBV7-9 | CASSPDSGFANTGELFF | TGTGCCAGCAGCCCCGACAGTGGGTTCGCGAACACCGGGGAGCTGTTTTTT
18 | - | TRBJ1-6 | once | TRBV5-4 | CASSFYLYIGRADSPLHF | TGTGCCAGCAGCTTTTACCTCTACATCGGCAGGGCCGATTCACCCCTCCACTTT
13 | - | TRBJ2-1 | - | TRBV6-5 | CASSWTIFNEQFF | TGTGCCAGCAGCTGGACTATTTTCAATGAGCAGTTCTTC
15 | - | TRBJ2-1 | - | TRBV29-1 | CSVESSPLSYNEQFF | TGCAGCGTTGAATCATCACCCCTCTCCTACAATGAGCAGTTCTTC
16 | TRBD1 | TRBJ1-2 | - | TRBV9 | CASSPPGQGADYGYTF | TGTGCCAGCAGCCCACCGGGACAGGGGGCTGACTATGGCTACACCTTC
19 | TRBD1 | TRBJ1-1 | once | TRBV7-2 | CASSLVWVVRQGANTEAFF | TGTGCCAGCAGCTTAGTTTGGGTAGTGAGACAGGGGGCGAACACTGAAGCTTTCTTT
14 | - | TRBJ2-2 | - | TRBV14 | CASSPGRAYGELFF | TGTGCCAGCAGCCCAGGCAGGGCCTACGGGGAGCTGTTTTTT
15 | TRBD1 | TRBJ1-1 | once | TRBV9 | CASSSGGRTGGESFF | TGTGCCAGCAGCTCCGGGGGTCGGACAGGGGGCGAGTCTTTCTTT
16 | - | TRBJ2-6 | - | TRBV7-9 | CASSLNIGIGANVLTF | TGTGCCAGCAGCTTAAATATCGGGATCGGGGCCAACGTCCTGACTTTC
13 | - | TRBJ1-2 | - | TRBV7-2 | CASTVGANYGYTF | TGTGCCAGCACGGTCGGGGCTAACTATGGCTACACCTTC
14 | - | TRBJ1-1 | - | TRBV7-8 | CASSLAGENTEAFF | TGTGCCAGCAGCTTAGCGGGGGAGAACACTGAAGCTTTCTTT